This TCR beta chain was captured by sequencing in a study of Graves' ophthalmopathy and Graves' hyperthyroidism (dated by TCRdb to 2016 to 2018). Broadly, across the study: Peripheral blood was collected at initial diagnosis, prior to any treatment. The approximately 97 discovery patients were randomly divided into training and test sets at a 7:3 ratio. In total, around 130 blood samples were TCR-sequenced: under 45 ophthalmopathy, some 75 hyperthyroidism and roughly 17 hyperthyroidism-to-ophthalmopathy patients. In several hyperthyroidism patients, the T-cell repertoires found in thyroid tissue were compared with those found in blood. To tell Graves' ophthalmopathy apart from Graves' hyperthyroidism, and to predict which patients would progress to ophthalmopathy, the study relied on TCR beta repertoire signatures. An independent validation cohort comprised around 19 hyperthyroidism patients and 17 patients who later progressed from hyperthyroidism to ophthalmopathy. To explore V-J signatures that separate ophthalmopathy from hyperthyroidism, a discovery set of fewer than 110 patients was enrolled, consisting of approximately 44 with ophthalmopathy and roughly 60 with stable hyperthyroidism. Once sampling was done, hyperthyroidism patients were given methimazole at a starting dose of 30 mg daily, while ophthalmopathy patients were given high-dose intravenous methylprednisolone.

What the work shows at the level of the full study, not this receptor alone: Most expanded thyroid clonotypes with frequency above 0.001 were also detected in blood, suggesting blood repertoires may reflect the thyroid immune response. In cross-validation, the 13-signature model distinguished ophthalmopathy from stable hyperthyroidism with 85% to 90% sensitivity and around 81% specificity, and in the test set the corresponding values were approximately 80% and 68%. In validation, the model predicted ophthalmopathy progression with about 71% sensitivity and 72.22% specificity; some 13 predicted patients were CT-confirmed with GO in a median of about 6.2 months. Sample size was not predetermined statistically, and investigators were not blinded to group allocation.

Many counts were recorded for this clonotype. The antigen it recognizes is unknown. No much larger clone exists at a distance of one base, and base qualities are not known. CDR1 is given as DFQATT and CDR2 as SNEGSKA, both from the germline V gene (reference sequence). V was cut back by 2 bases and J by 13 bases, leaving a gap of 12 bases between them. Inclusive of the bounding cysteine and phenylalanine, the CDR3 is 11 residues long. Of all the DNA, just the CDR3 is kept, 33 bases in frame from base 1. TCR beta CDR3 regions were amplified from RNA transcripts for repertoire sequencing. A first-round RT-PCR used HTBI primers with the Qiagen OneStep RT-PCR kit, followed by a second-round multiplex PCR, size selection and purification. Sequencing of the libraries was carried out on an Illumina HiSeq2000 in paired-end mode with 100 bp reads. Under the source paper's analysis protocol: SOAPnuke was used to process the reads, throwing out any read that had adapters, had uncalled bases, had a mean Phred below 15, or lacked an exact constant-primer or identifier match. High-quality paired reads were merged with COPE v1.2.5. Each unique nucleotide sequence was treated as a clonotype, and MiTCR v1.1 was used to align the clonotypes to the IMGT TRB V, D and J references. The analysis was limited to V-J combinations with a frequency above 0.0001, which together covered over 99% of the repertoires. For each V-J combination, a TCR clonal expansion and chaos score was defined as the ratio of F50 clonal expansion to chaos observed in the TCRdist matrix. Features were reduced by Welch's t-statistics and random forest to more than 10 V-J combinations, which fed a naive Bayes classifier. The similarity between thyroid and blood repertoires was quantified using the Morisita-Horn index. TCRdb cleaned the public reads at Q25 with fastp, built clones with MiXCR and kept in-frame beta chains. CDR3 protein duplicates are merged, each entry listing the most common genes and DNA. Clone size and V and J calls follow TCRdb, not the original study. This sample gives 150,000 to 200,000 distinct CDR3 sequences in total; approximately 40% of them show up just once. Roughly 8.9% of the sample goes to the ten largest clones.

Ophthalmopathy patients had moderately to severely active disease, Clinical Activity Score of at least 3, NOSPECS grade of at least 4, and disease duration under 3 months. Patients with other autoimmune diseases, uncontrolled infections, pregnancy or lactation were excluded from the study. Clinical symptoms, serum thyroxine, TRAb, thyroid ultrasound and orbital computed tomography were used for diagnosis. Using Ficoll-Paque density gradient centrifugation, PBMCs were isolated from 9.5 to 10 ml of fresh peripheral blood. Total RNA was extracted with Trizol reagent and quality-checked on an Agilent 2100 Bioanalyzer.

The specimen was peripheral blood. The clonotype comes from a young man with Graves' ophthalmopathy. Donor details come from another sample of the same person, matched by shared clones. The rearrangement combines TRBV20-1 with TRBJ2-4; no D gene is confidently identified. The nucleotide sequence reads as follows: TGCAGTGCTAGACCCGTCGTTACCCAGTACTTC. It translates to CSARPVVTQYF.